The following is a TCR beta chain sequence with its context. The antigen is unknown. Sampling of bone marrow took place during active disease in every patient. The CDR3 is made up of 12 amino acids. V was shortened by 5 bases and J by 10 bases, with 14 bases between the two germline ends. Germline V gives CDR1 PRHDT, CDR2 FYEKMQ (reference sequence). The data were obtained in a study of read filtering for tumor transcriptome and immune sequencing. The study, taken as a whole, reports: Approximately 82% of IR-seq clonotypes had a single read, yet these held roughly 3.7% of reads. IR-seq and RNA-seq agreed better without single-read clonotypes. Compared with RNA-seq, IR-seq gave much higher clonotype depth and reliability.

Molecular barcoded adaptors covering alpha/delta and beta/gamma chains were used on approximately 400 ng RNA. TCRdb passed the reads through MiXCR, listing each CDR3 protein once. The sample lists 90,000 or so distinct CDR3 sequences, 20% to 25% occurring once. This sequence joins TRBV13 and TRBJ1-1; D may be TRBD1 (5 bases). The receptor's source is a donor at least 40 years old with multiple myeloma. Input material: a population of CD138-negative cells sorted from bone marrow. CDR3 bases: TGTGCCAGCAGCCCGCCGACAGTCCCAGCTTTCTTT. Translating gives CASSPPTVPAFF.